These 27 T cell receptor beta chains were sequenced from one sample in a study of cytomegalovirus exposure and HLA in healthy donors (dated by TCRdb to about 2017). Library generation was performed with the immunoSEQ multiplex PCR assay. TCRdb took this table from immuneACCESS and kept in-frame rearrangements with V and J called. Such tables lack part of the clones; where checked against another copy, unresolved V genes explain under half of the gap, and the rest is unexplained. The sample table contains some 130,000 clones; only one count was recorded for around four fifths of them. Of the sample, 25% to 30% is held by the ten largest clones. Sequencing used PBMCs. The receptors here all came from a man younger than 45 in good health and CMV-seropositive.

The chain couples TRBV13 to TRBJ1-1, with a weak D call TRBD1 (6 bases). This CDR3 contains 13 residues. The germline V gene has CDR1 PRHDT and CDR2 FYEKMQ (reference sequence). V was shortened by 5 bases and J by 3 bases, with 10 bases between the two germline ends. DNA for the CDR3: TGTGCCAGCAGCCGGGACATTTACACTGAAGCTTTCTTT. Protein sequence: CASSRDIYTEAFF.

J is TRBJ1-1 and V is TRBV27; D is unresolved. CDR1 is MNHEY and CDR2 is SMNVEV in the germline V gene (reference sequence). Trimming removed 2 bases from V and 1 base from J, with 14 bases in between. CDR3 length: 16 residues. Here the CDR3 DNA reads TGTGCCAGCAGTTTAGGCAGCTCGAGGTGGAACACTGAAGCTTTCTTT. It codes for CASSLGSSRWNTEAFF.

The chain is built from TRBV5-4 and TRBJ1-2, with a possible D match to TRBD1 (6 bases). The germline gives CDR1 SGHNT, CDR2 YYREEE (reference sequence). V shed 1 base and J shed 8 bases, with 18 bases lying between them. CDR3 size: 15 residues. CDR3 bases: TGTGCCAGCAGCTTGTGGGCTAGGGGGGGGAACGGCTACACCTTC. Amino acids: CASSLWARGGNGYTF.

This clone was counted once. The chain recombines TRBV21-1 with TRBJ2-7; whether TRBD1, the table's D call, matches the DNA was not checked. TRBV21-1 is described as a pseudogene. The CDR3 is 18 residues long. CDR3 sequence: CASSLQALGHRPSYEQYF. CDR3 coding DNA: TGTGCCAGCAGCCTCCAGGCCCTAGGACACCGACCTTCCTACGAGCAGTACTTC.

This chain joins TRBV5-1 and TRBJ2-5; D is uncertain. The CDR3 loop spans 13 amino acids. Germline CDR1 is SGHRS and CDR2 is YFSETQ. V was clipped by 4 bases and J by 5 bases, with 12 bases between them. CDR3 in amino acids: CASSAGFRETQYF. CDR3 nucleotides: TGCGCCAGCAGCGCCGGGTTCCGGGAGACCCAGTACTTC.

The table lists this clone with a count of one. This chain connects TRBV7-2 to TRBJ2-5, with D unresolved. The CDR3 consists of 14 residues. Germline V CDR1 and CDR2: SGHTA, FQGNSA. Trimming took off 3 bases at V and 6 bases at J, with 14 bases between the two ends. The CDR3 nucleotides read TGTGCCAGCAGCTTTCGACCCCAGGCACAGACCCAGTACTTC. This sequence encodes CASSFRPQAQTQYF. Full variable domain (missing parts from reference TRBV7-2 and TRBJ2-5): GAGVSQSPSNKVTEKGKDVELRCDPISGHTALYWYRQSLGQGLEFLIYFQGNSAPDKSGLPSDRFSAERTGGSVSTLTIQRTQQEDSAVYLCASSFRPQAQTQYFGPGTRLLVL.

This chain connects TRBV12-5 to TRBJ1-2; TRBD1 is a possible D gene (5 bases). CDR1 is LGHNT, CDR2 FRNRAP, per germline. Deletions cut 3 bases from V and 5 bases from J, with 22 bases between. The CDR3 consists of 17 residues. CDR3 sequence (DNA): TGTGCTAGTGGTTTTTGGGACTTTTTCACCGCGACTTATGGCTACACCTTC. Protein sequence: CASGFWDFFTATYGYTF.

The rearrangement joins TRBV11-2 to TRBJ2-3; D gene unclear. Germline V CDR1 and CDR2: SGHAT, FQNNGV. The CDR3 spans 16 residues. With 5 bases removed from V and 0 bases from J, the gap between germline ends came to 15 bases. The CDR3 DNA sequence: TGTGCCAGCAGCCCCTATATCGGTCTTAGCACAGATACGCAGTATTTT. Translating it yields CASSPYIGLSTDTQYF.

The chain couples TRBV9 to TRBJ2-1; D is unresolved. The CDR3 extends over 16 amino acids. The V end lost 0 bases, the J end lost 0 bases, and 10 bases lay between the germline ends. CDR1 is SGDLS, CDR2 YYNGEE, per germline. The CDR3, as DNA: TGTGCCAGCAGCGTAGATCACCCAGGCTCCTACAATGAGCAGTTCTTC. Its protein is CASSVDHPGSYNEQFF.

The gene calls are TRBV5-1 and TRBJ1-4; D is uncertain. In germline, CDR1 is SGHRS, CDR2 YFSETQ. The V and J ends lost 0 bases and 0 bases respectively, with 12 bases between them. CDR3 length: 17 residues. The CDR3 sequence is CASSLGYTYTTNEKLFF. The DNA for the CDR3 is TGCGCCAGCAGCTTGGGATATACATATACAACTAATGAAAAACTGTTTTTT.

CDR3 sequence reads: CASSTRQAKSDYTF. The DNA for the CDR3 is TGTGCCAGCAGCACCCGACAGGCTAAGTCAGACTACACCTTC. The rearrangement links TRBV7-2 to TRBJ1-2, with D tentatively TRBD1 (6 bases). Germline CDR1 is SGHTA and CDR2 is FQGNSA. CDR3 length: 14 residues. V lost 5 bases, J lost 10 bases, and 20 bases lay in between.

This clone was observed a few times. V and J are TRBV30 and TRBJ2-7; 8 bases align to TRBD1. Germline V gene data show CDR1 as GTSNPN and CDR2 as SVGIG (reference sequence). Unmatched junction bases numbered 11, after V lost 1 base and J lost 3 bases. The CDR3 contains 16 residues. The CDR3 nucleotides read TGTGCCTGGAGTGGGGGGACAGGTCCACGCCTCTACGAGCAGTACTTC. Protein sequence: CAWSGGTGPRLYEQYF.

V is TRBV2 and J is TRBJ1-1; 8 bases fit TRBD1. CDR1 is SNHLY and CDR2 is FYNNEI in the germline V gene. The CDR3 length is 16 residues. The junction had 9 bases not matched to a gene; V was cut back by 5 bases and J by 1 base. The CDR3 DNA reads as TGTGCCAGCAGTTCCGGGACAGGTTACCCGAACACTGAAGCTTTCTTT. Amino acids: CASSSGTGYPNTEAFF.

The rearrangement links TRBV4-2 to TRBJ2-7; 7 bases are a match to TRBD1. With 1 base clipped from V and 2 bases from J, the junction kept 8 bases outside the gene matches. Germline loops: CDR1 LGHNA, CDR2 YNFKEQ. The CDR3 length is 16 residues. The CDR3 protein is CASSQALTGTAYEQYF. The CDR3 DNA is TGTGCCAGCAGCCAAGCGCTGACAGGGACGGCCTACGAGCAGTACTTC.

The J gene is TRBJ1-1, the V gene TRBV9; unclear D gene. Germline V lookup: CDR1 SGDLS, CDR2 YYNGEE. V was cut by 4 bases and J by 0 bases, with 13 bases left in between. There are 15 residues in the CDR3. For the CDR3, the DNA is TGTGCCAGCAGCACACAGATGACATTGAACACTGAAGCTTTCTTT. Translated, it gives CASSTQMTLNTEAFF.

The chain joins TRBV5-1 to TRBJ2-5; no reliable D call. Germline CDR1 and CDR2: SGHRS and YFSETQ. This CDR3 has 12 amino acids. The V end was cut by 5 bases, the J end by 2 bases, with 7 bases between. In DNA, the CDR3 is TGCGCCAGCAGTGCCAGTCAAGAGACCCAGTACTTC. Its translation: CASSASQETQYF.

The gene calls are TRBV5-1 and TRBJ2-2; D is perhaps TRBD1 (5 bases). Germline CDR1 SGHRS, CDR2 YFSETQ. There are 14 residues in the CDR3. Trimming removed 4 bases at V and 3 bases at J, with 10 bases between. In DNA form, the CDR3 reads TGCGCCAGCAGCAAGGACACCTACACCGGGGAGCTGTTTTTT. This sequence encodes CASSKDTYTGELFF. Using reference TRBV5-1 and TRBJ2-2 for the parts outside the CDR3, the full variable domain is KAGVTQTPRYLIKTRGQQVTLSCSPISGHRSVSWYQQTPGQGLQFLFEYFSETQRNKGNFPGRFSGRQFSNSRSEMNVSTLELGDSALYLCASSKDTYTGELFFGEGSRLTVL.

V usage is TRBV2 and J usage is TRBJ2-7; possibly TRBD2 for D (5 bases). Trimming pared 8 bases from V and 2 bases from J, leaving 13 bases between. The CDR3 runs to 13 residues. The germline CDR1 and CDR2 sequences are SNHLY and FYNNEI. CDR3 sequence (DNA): TGTGCCAGCGGAAGGGAGACCACCTACGAGCAGTACTTC. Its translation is CASGRETTYEQYF.

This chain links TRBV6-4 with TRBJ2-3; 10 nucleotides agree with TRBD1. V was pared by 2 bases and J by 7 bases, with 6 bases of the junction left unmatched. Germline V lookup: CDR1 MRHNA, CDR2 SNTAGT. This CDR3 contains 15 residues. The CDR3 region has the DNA TGTGCCAGCAGTGACACCCGGGACAGGGGCCATACGCAGTATTTT. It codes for CASSDTRDRGHTQYF.

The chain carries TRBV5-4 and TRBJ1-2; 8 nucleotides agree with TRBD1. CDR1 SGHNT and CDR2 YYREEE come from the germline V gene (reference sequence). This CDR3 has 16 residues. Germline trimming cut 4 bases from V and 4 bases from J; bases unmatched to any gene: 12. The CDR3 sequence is CASSAERTGTGYGYTF. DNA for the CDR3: TGTGCCAGCAGCGCGGAGAGGACGGGGACAGGCTATGGCTACACCTTC.

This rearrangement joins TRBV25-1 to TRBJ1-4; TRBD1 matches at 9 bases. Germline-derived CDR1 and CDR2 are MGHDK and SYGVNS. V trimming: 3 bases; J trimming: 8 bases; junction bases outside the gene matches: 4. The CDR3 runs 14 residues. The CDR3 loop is CASSDGTGFEKLFF. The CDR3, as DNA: TGTGCCAGCAGTGACGGGACAGGGTTCGAAAAACTGTTTTTT. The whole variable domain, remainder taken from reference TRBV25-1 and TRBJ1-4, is EADIYQTPRYLVIGTGKKITLECSQTMGHDKMYWYQQDPGMELHLIHYSYGVNSTEKGDLSSESTVSRIRTEHFPLTLESARPSHTSQYLCASSDGTGFEKLFFGSGTQLSVL.

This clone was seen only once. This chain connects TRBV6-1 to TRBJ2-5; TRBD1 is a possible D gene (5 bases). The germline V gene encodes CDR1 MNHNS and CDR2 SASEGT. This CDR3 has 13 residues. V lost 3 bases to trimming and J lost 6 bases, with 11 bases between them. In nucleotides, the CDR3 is TGTGCCAGCAGTGAGGGGCGGTATCAGACCCAGTACTTC. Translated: CASSEGRYQTQYF.

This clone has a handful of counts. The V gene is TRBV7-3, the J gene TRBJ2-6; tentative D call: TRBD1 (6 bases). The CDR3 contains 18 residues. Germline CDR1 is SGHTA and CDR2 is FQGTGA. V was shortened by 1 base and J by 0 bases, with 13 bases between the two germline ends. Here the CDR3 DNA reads TGTGCCAGCAGCTTAATAGGTGGACAGCGCTCTGGGGCCAACGTCCTGACTTTC. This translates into CASSLIGGQRSGANVLTF.

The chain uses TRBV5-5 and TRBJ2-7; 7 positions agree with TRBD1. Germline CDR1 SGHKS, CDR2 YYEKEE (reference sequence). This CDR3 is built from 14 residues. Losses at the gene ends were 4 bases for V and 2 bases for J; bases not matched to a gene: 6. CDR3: CASSPRGQPYEQYF. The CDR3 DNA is TGTGCCAGCAGCCCCAGGGGACAGCCCTACGAGCAGTACTTC. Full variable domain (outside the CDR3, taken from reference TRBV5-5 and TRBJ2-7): DAGVTQSPTHLIKTRGQQVTLRCSPISGHKSVSWYQQVLGQGPQFIFQYYEKEERGRGNFPDRFSARQFPNYSSELNVNALLLGDSALYLCASSPRGQPYEQYFGPGTRLTVT.

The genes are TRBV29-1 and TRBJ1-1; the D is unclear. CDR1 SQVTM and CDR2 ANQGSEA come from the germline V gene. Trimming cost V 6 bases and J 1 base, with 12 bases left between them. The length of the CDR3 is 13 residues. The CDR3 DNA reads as TGCAGCGTGAGGGAGGCCCCGAACACTGAAGCTTTCTTT. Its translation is CSVREAPNTEAFF.

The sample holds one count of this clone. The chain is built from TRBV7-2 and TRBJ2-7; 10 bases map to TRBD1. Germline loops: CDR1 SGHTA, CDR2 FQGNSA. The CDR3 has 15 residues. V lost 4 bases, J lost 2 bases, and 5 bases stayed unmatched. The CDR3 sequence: CASSSTGTGAYEQYF. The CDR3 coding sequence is TGTGCCAGCAGCTCGACCGGGACAGGGGCCTACGAGCAGTACTTC.

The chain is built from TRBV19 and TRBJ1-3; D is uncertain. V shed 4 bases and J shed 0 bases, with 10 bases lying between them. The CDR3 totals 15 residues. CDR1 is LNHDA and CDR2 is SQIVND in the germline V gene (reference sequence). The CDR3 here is CASSSLENSGNTIYF. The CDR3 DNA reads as TGTGCCAGTAGTAGCCTGGAGAACTCTGGAAACACCATATATTTT.